Listed below are T cell receptor beta chains from one sample, sequenced in a study of blood T cell repertoires in COVID-19. Sequencing was performed with immunoSEQ multiplex PCR; in TCRdb, only in-frame clones are kept and a portion is missing. The sample contains roughly 27,000 clones, around 87% of which appear only once. Sequencing used peripheral blood. The receptor set was obtained from a man in his fifties or sixties with acute or convalescent COVID-19. CDR3s include the opening cysteine and the closing phenylalanine or tryptophan. The D gene is left open where the match is weak. Where a row states a size, it is once, few, many or the class of an expanded clone; other rows omit it.

>TRBD1|TRBJ2-2|TRBV5-5|NA
TGTGCCAGCAGCCCCAGGGACAGGGGGAACACCGGGGAGCTGTTTTTT
CASSPRDRGNTGELFF
>NA|TRBJ2-4|TRBV6-5|NA
TGTGCCACCCTGAGGGCTAGAGCCAAAAACATTCAGTACTTC
CATLRARAKNIQYF
>TRBD1|TRBJ1-4|TRBV19|NA
TGTGCCAGTACTCCGACAGGGAGTGAAAAACTGTTTTTT
CASTPTGSEKLFF
>TRBD1|TRBJ1-1|TRBV18|NA
TGTGCCAGCTCACCACCGGGACAGACTAACACTGAAGCTTTCTTT
CASSPPGQTNTEAFF
>NA|TRBJ2-5|TRBV19|NA
TGTGCCAGTAATACAGGGTGGCAAGAGACCCAGTACTTC
CASNTGWQETQYF
>TRBD1|TRBJ2-1|TRBV6-4|NA
TGTGCCAGCAGTTCCCAAGGGACAGGGCGGCCGAATGAGCAGTTCTTC
CASSSQGTGRPNEQFF
>NA|TRBJ1-5|TRBV11-2|NA
TGTGCCAGCAGCTTGGCCTTATATCAGCCCCAGCATTTT
CASSLALYQPQHF
>TRBD1|TRBJ2-6|TRBV28|NA
TGTGCCAGCACCCCTCAACTGCGCCAGGGGGCTGGGGCCAACGTCCTGACTTTC
CASTPQLRQGAGANVLTF
>NA|TRBJ1-3|TRBV7-9|NA
TGTGCCAGCAGCTTAGATTGGACAGCCTCTGGAAACACCATATATTTT
CASSLDWTASGNTIYF
>TRBD2|TRBJ2-2|TRBV6-1|NA
TGTGCCAGCAGTGGAGTAGCGGGAGGCCCGAACACCGGGGAGCTGTTTTTT
CASSGVAGGPNTGELFF
>TRBD1|TRBJ1-4|TRBV7-8|NA
TGTGCCAGCAGCACGACAGGGACGGATGAAAAACTGTTTTTT
CASSTTGTDEKLFF
>NA|TRBJ1-1|TRBV5-1|NA
TGCGCCAGCAGCTTCGGGGGGCAGGAAGCTGAAGCTTTCTTT
CASSFGGQEAEAFF
>TRBD2|TRBJ2-2|TRBV5-1|NA
TGCGCCAGCAGCTTCCTAGCGGGGGGGAACCTGAACACCGGGGAGCTGTTTTTT
CASSFLAGGNLNTGELFF
>NA|TRBJ2-5|TRBV4-1|NA
TGCGCCAGCAGCCAAGATTTGGGGGGGCGGGAGACCCAGTACTTC
CASSQDLGGRETQYF
>TRBD2|TRBJ2-3|TRBV7-2|NA
TGTGCCAGCAGCTCCGGACTAGCTAGCACAGATACGCAGTATTTT
CASSSGLASTDTQYF
>NA|TRBJ2-7|TRBV5-5|NA
TGTGCCAGCAGCTTGGTGACAGTTTCTTACGAGCAGTACTTC
CASSLVTVSYEQYF
>NA|TRBJ1-4|TRBV9|NA
TGTGCCAGCAGCGTAGAAGGGGTGGTCGGTGAAAAACTGTTTTTT
CASSVEGVVGEKLFF
>NA|TRBJ1-6|TRBV18|NA
TGTGCCAGCTCACCACGGGCCCCTAAGGACAGTTATTTTTCACCCCTCCACTTT
CASSPRAPKDSYFSPLHF
>TRBD1|TRBJ1-5|TRBV7-8|NA
TGTGCCAGCAGGGCCGGGACAGGGAATCAGCCCCAGCATTTT
CASRAGTGNQPQHF
>TRBD1|TRBJ1-2|TRBV29-1|NA
TGCAGCGTTGCGGACAGGGGGTCTCGGTATGGCTACACCTTC
CSVADRGSRYGYTF
>NA|TRBJ1-1|TRBV27|NA
TGTGCCAGCAGTTTAACTGCGGGAGTCGACACTGAAGCTTTCTTT
CASSLTAGVDTEAFF
>TRBD1|TRBJ1-4|TRBV7-9|once
TGTGCCAGCAGCTTCTGGGACAGGGCTGAAAAACTGTTTTTT
CASSFWDRAEKLFF
>NA|TRBJ1-3|TRBV7-8|NA
TGTGCCAGCACCTTAGGGGGGCTAGGAAACACCATATATTTT
CASTLGGLGNTIYF
>NA|TRBJ1-1|TRBV11-1|NA
TGTGCCAGCAGCTACTCAGGGAGGGGGAACACTGAAGCTTTCTTT
CASSYSGRGNTEAFF
>TRBD1|TRBJ2-2|TRBV6-5|NA
TGTGCCAGCAGTTACTCCCGGACAGGAACCGGGGAGCTGTTTTTT
CASSYSRTGTGELFF
>TRBD2|TRBJ2-7|TRBV29-1|NA
TGCAGCGTCCTTAGGGGAGGGGCCGGTTCCACTTACGAGCAGTACTTC
CSVLRGGAGSTYEQYF
>NA|TRBJ2-1|TRBV12-3/TRBV12-4|NA
TGTGCCAGCAGTTTACAGGGTTTTGGAAAGCTCTTC
CASSLQGFGKLF
>TRBD1|TRBJ1-5|TRBV6-6|NA
TGTGCCAGCAGTTACTCGAAATGGACAGGTGATTGGCCCCAGCATTTT
CASSYSKWTGDWPQHF
>TRBD1|TRBJ1-1|TRBV6-5|NA
TGTGCCAGCAGTTATGGGACAGGGCGCACTGAAGCTTTCTTT
CASSYGTGRTEAFF
>NA|TRBJ2-7|TRBV9|NA
TGTGCCAGCAGCGTTAAGGGGTCCTTCTCCTACGAGCAGTACTTC
CASSVKGSFSYEQYF
>NA|TRBJ1-5|TRBV15|NA
TGTGCCACTAGGCCCCCGAGGCAGCCCCAGCATTTT
CATRPPRQPQHF
>NA|TRBJ2-1|TRBV9|once
TGTGCCAGCAGCGTAGCTGTGAGTTCCTACAATGAGCAGTTCTTC
CASSVAVSSYNEQFF
>NA|TRBJ2-7|TRBV2|NA
TGTGCCAGCAGTGGAGATAACACAGGGTCATCAAGGCAGTACTTC
CASSGDNTGSSRQYF
>NA|TRBJ1-2|TRBV6-5|few
TGTGCCAGCGGCCCGACAGGACTCTATGGCTACACCTTC
CASGPTGLYGYTF
>TRBD1|TRBJ1-5|TRBV28|NA
TGTGCCAGCACCGGAGGGGGCGCGGGCAATCAGCCCCAGCATTTT
CASTGGGAGNQPQHF
>TRBD2|TRBJ2-5|TRBV7-6|NA
TGTGCCAGCAGCTTAGTACTAGCGGAGACCCAGTACTTC
CASSLVLAETQYF
>TRBD1|TRBJ2-1|TRBV5-5|NA
TGTGCCAGCAGCTTGGGGACAGGGGTCGATGAGCAGTTCTTC
CASSLGTGVDEQFF
>TRBD1|TRBJ2-1|TRBV7-8|NA
TGTGCCAGCAGCTTAGGACAGGGAGCCTACAATGAGCAGTTCTTC
CASSLGQGAYNEQFF
>TRBD2|TRBJ2-2|TRBV29-1|NA
TGCAGCGCAGAAGCGGGAGGGTCGGGCACCGGGGAGCTGTTTTTT
CSAEAGGSGTGELFF
>TRBD2|TRBJ2-1|TRBV10-3|NA
TGTGCCACGGAGAGACTAGCGGCTGACAATGAGCAGTTCTTC
CATERLAADNEQFF
>NA|TRBJ2-1|TRBV19|NA
TGTGCCAGTAGTAATATCTTCAGCTCCTACAATGAGCAGTTCTTC
CASSNIFSSYNEQFF
>TRBD2|TRBJ2-1|TRBV24-1|NA
TGTGCCACCAGTGACCGCCGAGGACTAGCGGGGTCTACGGAAGAGCAGTTCTTC
CATSDRRGLAGSTEEQFF
>NA|TRBJ2-1|TRBV6-5|NA
TGTGCCAGCAGGGGGGACTTTCCTAAGCTAAAGCAGTTCTTC
CASRGDFPKLKQFF
>NA|TRBJ2-7|TRBV2|NA
TGTGCCAGCCGTATCGGACAAGGGCTCTCCTACGAGCAGTACTTC
CASRIGQGLSYEQYF
>NA|TRBJ1-2|TRBV6-5|NA
TGTGCCAGCAGTCCCGGACTGACTACTATGCGCTACACCTTC
CASSPGLTTMRYTF
>NA|TRBJ2-1|TRBV4-2|once
TGTGCCAGCAGCGAAAGCCCTAGCTCCTACAATGAGCAGTTCTTC
CASSESPSSYNEQFF
>NA|TRBJ2-7|TRBV6-5|NA
TGTGCCAGCAGTTACGACGACTCGTCCTGCGAGCAGTACTTC
CASSYDDSSCEQYF
>TRBD1|TRBJ1-1|TRBV10-3|NA
TGTGCCATTGGACAGGAGCCCACTGAAGCTTTCTTT
CAIGQEPTEAFF
>NA|TRBJ2-5|TRBV4-1|once
TGCGCCAGCAGCCAAGTGGGCCGGTCCCAAGAGACCCAGTACTTC
CASSQVGRSQETQYF